The clone carrying this T cell receptor beta chain was counted a single time. The entry originates in a study of blood T cell repertoires in COVID-19. At the level of the study: Nucleic acid was either cDNA or gDNA, and it came from T cells, B-cell-depleted T cells, or PBMCs.

The CDR3 loop spans 14 amino acids. V was pared by 6 bases and J by 5 bases, with 6 bases of the junction left unmatched. CDR1 and CDR2 from the germline V gene are MNHEY and SVGAGI. Study processing details: Researchers report that nucleated cell counts were estimated from reference gene primer amplification. The data were produced by immunoSEQ multiplex PCR, yet TCRdb's version contains in-frame clones alone and is incomplete. V and J calls and clone size are given by that table; D and trimming were obtained from the DNA. In the table there are some 90,000 clones, around nine tenths of which are singletons.

The chain recombines TRBV6-5 with TRBJ1-4; 7 bases align to TRBD1. Sequencing used peripheral blood. The clonotype was recovered from a woman between 50 and 59 years old in a cohort sampled during active COVID-19. The chain's CDR3 is CASRAGQRNEKLFF. The CDR3 nucleotides are TGTGCCAGCAGGGCGGGACAGCGGAATGAAAAACTGTTTTTT.